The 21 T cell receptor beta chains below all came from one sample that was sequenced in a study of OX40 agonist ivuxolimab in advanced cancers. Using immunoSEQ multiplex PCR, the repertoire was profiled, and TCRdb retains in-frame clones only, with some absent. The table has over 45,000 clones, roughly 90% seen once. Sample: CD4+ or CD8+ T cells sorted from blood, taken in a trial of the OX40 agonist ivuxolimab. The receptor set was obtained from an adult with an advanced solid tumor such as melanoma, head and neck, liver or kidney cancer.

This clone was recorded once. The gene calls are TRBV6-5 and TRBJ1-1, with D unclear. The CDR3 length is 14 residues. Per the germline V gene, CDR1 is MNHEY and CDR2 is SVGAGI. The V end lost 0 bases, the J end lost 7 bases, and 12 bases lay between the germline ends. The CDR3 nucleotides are TGTGCCAGCAGTTACTCGAAGGGCCTATTTGAAGCTTTCTTT. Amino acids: CASSYSKGLFEAFF.

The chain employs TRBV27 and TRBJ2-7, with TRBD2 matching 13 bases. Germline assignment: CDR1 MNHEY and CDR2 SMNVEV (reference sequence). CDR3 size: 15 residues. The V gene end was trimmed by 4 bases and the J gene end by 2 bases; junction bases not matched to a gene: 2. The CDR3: CASSWTSGGAYEQYF. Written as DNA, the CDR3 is TGTGCCAGCAGTTGGACTAGCGGGGGCGCCTACGAGCAGTACTTC.

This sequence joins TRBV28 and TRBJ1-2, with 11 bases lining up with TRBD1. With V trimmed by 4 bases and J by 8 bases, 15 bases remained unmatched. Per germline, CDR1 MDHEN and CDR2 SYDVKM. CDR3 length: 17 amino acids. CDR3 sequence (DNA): TGTGCCAGCAGTTCCGCCTCCTCTGGTGGGGACAGGGGGGGCTACACCTTC. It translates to CASSSASSGGDRGGYTF.

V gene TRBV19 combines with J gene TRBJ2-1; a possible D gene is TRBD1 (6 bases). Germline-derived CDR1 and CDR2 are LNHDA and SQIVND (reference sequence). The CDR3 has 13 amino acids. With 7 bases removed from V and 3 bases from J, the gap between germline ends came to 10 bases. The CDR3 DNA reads TGTGCCAGTAAGGGGGTAGGCTACAATGAGCAGTTCTTC. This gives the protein CASKGVGYNEQFF.

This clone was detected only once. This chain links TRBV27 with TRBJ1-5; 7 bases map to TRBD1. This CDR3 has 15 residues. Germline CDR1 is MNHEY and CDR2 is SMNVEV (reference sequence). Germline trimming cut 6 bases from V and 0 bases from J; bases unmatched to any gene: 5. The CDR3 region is CASRTGTVSNQPQHF. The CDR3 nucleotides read TGTGCCAGCAGGACGGGGACAGTTAGCAATCAGCCCCAGCATTTT.

CDR3 DNA: TGTGCCAGTAGTTCGGGACTCCGGGGAAAACTGTTTTTT. Residues: CASSSGLRGKLFF. The chain couples TRBV19 to TRBJ1-4; D is perhaps TRBD1 (5 bases). CDR1 is LNHDA and CDR2 is SQIVND in the germline V gene (reference sequence). V was pared by 5 bases and J by 10 bases, with 14 bases between. The CDR3 has 13 amino acids. Complete variable domain (other parts from reference TRBV19 and TRBJ1-4): DGGITQSPKYLFRKEGQNVTLSCEQNLNHDAMYWYRQDPGQGLRLIYYSQIVNDFQKGDIAEGYSVSREKKESFPLTVTSAQKNPTAFYLCASSSGLRGKLFFGSGTQLSVL.

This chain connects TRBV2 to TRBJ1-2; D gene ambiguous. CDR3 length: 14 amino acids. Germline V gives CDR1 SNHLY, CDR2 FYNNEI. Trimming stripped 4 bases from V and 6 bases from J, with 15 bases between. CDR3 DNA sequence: TGTGCCAGCAGTGGAGGACTGACACTTGATGGCTACACCTTC. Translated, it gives CASSGGLTLDGYTF.

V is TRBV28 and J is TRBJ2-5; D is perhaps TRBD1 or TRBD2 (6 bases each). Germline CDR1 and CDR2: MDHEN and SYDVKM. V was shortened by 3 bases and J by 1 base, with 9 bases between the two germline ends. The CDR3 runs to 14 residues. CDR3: CASSFWGAQETQYF. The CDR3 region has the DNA TGTGCCAGCAGTTTTTGGGGGGCCCAAGAGACCCAGTACTTC.

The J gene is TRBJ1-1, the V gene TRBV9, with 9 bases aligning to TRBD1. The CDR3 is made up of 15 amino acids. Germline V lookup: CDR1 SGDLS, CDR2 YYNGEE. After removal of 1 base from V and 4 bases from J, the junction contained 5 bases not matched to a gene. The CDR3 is CASSVTGGSGTEAFF. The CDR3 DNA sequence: TGTGCCAGCAGCGTAACAGGGGGCTCGGGCACTGAAGCTTTCTTT. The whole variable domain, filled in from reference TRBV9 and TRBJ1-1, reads DSGVTQTPKHLITATGQRVTLRCSPRSGDLSVYWYQQSLDQGLQFLIQYYNGEERAKGNILERFSAQQFPDLHSELNLSSLELGDSALYFCASSVTGGSGTEAFFGQGTRLTVV.

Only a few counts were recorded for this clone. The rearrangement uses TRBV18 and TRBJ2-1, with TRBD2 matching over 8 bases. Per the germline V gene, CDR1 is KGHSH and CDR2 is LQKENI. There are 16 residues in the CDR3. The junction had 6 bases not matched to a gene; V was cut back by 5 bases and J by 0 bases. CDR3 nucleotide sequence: TGTGCCAGCTCATTCACTAGCGGCGGCTCCTACAATGAGCAGTTCTTC. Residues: CASSFTSGGSYNEQFF.

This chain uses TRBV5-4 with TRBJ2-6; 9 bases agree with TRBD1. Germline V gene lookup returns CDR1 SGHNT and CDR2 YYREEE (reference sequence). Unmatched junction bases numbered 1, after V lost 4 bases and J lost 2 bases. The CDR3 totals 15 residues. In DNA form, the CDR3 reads TGTGCCAGCAGCCGGGACAGGGCTGGGGCCAACGTCCTGACTTTC. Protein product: CASSRDRAGANVLTF.

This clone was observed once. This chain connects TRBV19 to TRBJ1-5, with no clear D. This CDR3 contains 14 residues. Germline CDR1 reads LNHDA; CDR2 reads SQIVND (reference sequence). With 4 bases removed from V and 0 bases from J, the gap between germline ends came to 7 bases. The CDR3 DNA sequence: TGTGCCAGTAGTAACAAGAATAGCAATCAGCCCCAGCATTTT. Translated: CASSNKNSNQPQHF.

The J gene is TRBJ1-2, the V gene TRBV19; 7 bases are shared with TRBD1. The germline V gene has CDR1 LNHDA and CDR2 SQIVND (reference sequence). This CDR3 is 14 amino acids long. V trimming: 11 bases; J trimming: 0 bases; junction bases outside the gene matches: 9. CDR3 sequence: CASRGGSANYGYTF. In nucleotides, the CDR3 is TGTGCCTCAAGAGGGGGCTCGGCTAACTATGGCTACACCTTC.

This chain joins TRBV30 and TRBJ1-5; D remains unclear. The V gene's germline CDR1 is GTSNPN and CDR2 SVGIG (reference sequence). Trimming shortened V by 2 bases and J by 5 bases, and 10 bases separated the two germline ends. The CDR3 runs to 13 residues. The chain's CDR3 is CAWSKFPDQPQHF. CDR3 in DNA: TGTGCCTGGAGTAAATTCCCTGATCAGCCCCAGCATTTT.

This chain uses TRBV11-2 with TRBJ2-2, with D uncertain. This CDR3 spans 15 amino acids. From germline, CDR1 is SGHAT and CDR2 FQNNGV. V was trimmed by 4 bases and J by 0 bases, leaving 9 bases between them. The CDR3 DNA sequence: TGTGCCAGCAGCTATTTAGGACCGAACACCGGGGAGCTGTTTTTT. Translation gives CASSYLGPNTGELFF. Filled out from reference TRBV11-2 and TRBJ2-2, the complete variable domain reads EAGVAQSPRYKIIEKRQSVAFWCNPISGHATLYWYQQILGQGPKLLIQFQNNGVVDDSQLPKDRFSAERLKGVDSTLKIQPAKLEDSAVYLCASSYLGPNTGELFFGEGSRLTVL.

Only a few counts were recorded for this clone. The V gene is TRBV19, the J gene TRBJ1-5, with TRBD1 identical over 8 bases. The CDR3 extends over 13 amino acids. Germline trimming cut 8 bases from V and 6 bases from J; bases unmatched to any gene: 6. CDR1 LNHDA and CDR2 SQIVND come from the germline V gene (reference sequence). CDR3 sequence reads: CASADRGIQPQHF. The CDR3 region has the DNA TGTGCCAGTGCCGACAGGGGAATTCAGCCCCAGCATTTT. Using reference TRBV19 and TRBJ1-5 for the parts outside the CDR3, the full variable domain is DGGITQSPKYLFRKEGQNVTLSCEQNLNHDAMYWYRQDPGQGLRLIYYSQIVNDFQKGDIAEGYSVSREKKESFPLTVTSAQKNPTAFYLCASADRGIQPQHFGDGTRLSIL.

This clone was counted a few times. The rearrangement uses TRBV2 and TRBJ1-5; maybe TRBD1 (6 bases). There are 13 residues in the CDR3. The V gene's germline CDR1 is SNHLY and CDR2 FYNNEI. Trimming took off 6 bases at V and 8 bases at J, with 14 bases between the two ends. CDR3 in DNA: TGTGCCAGCAGGTATAGGGGGAATGAGCCCCAGCATTTT. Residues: CASRYRGNEPQHF.

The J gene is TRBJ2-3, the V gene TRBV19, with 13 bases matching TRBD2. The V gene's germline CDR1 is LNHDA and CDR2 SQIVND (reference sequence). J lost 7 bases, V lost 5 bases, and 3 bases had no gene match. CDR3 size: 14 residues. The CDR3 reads CASSPGTSGNTQYF. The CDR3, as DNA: TGTGCCAGTAGTCCGGGGACTAGCGGGAATACGCAGTATTTT. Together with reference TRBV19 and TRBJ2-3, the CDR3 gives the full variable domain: DGGITQSPKYLFRKEGQNVTLSCEQNLNHDAMYWYRQDPGQGLRLIYYSQIVNDFQKGDIAEGYSVSREKKESFPLTVTSAQKNPTAFYLCASSPGTSGNTQYFGPGTRLTVL.

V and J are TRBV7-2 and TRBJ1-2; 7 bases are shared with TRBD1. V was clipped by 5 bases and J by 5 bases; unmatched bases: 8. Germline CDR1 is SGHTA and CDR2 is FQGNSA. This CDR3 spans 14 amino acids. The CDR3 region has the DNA TGTGCCAGCAGCCTTTCGGCAGGGGGGTATGGCTACACCTTC. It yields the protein CASSLSAGGYGYTF.

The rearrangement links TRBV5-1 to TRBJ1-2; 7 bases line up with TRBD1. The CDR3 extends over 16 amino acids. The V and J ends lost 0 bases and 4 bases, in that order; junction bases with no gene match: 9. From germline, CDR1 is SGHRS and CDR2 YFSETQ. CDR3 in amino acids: CASSLAFSGGSYGYTF. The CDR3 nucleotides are TGCGCCAGCAGCTTGGCCTTTTCAGGGGGAAGCTATGGCTACACCTTC.

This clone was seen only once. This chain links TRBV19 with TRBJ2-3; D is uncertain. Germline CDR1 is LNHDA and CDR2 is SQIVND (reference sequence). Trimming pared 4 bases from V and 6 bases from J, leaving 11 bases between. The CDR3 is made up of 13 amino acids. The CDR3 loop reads CASSKNSPDTQYF. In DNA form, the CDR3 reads TGTGCCAGTAGTAAAAACAGTCCCGATACGCAGTATTTT.